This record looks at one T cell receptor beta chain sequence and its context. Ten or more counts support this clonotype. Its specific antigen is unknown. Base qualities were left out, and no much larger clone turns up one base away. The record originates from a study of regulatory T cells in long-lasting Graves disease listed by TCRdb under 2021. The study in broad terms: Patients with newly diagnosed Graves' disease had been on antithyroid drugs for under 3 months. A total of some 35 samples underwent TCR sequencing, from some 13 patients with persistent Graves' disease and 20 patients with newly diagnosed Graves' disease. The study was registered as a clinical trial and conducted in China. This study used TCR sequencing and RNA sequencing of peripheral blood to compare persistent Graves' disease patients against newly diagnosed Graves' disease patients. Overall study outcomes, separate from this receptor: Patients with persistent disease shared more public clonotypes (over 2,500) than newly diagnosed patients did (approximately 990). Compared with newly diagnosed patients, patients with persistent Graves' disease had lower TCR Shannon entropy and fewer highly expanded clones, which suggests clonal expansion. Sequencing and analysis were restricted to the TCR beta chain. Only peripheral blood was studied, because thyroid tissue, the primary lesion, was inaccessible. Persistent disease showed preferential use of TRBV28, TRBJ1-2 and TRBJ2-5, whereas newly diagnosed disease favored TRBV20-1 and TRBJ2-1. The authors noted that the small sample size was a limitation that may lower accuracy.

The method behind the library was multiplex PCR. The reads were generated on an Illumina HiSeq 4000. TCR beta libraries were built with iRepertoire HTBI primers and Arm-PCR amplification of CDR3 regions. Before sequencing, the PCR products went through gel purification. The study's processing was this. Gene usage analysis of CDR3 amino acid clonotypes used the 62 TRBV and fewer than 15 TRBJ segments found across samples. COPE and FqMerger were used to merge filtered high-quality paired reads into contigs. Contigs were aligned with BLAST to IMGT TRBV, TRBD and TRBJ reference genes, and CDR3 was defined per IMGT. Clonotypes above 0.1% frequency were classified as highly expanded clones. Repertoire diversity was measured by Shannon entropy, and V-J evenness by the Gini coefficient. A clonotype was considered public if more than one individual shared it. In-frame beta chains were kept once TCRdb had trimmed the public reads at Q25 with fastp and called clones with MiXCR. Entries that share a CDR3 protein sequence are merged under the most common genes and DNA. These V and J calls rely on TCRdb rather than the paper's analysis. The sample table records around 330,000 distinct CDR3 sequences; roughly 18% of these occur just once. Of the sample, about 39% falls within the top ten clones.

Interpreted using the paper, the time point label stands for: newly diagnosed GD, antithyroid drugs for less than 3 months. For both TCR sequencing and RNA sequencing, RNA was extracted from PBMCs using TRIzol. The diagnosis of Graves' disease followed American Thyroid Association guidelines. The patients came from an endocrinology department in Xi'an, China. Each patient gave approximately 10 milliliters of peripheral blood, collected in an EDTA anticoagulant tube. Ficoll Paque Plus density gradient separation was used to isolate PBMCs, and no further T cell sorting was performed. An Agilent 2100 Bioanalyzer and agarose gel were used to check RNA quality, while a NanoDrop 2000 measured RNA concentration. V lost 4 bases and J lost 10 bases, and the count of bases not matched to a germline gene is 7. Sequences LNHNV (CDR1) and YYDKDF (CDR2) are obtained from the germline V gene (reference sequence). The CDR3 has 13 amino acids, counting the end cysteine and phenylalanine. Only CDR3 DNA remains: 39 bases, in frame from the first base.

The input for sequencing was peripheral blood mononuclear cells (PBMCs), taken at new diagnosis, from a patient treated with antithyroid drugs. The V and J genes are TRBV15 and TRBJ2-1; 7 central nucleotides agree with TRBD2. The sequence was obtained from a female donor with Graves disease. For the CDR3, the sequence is CATSTLPSGEQFF. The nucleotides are TGTGCCACCAGCACCCTCCCTAGCGGCGAGCAGTTCTTC.